This paragraph reports one TCR beta chain. What it recognizes is unknown. This record comes from a study of cytomegalovirus exposure and HLA in healthy donors. General study findings and limits: A later analysis linked about 17,000 TCR beta sequences to HLA alleles at 0.05 false discovery rate. Association of a missense DCLRE1C variant with TCR beta V- and J-gene trimming was reported in a later analysis.

The PCR used 60 Vbeta and 13 Jbeta primers. The assay was immunoSEQ multiplex PCR, and TCRdb's table has in-frame clones only and misses some. In the table there are about 250,000 clones, approximately 84% of which are singletons. This CDR3 has 15 amino acids. Per the germline V gene, CDR1 is SGHRS and CDR2 is YFSETQ. Trimming removed 4 bases from V and 3 bases from J, with 16 bases in between. Sequencing was carried out using PBMCs. The chain links TRBV5-1 to TRBJ1-1; a possible D gene is TRBD1 (6 bases). This sequence originates from a girl aged 2-10 years in good health and CMV-seronegative. The CDR3 here is CASSIQQGWDTEAFF. DNA for the CDR3: TGCGCCAGCAGCATACAACAGGGATGGGACACTGAAGCTTTCTTT.